This T cell receptor beta chain was observed in a study of spatial heterogeneity in lung cancer. Study at large: More than eight raw reads, on average, carried each unique TCR and UMI combination.

The germline V gene has CDR1 LGHNA and CDR2 YNFKEQ. V was clipped by 0 bases and J by 5 bases, with 19 bases between them. The CDR3 length is 17 residues. Indicated time point: blood at routine non-recurrence follow-up after resection. Tumor, nontumor lung or frozen PBMC supplied whole RNA, sequenced without sorting. Single TCR cDNA molecules each had their own unique molecular identifier. TCRdb re-analysed the 5' RACE reads in MiXCR, keeping a single row per CDR3 protein. This table holds tens of thousands of distinct CDR3 sequences, more than 6.5% found once. The sample holds many counts of this clonotype.

Specimen: PBMCs, collected at follow-up. The TCR originated in a male donor with early-stage non-small cell lung cancer. The V and J genes are TRBV4-2 and TRBJ1-2; possibly TRBD1 for D (5 bases). The CDR3 DNA is TGTGCCAGCAGCCAAGATCAAGCTGCAGGGACCTTTTATGGCTACACCTTC. Its protein product is CASSQDQAAGTFYGYTF.